The clone carrying this T cell receptor (beta chain) has a count of ten or more. The antigen is undetermined. Authors of the study amplified TCR beta CDR3 regions from RNA transcripts. First-round RT-PCR with HTBI primers amplified the TCR CDR3 region. TCRdb processed the multiplex PCR reads anew with MiXCR; each CDR3 protein has one entry. The sample yields roughly 500,000 distinct CDR3 sequences, around 15% seen once. The germline V gene encodes CDR1 SGHTA and CDR2 FQGNSA. CDR3 length: 15 amino acids. Losses at the gene ends were 8 bases for V and 4 bases for J; bases not matched to a gene: 9. This sample is drawn from a study of T cells in Graves' hyperthyroidism and ophthalmopathy. General study findings and limits: Also found in blood were most expanded thyroid clonotypes above 0.001.

Duration under 3 months, a NOSPECS grade of at least 4, and a Clinical Activity Score of at least 3 characterized the ophthalmopathy patients. The sequence derives from a woman aged 30 to 39 with Graves' ophthalmopathy. What was sequenced was blood. This sequence joins TRBV7-2 and TRBJ2-5; TRBD2 matches 11 bases. In nucleotides, the CDR3 is TGTGCCAGCGATAGCGGGAGGGCCATGGGAGAGACCCAGTACTTC. It encodes CASDSGRAMGETQYF.